This paragraph covers one T cell receptor beta chain sequence. Its target is not known. Repertoires were generated with immunoSEQ multiplex PCR, while TCRdb's copy carries only in-frame clones and drops some. The profile shows about 2.4 million clones, roughly 93% of them singletons. This sample is drawn from a study of shared clonotypes between healthy human individuals. Whole-study results and caveats: Clonotype sharing among donors likely depends on sequencing depth. Few donors limited the genetic and exposure-history diversity represented.

V lost 1 base and J 7 bases, leaving 6 bases between the germline ends. CDR3 length: 12 amino acids. Germline V gene data show CDR1 as SEHNR and CDR2 as FQNEAQ (reference sequence). The receptor's source is a man between 18 and 29 years old in good health. Some clones in this sample may be carry-over from other donors' samples. Source material: naive CD4+ T cells from PBMCs. Subset defined: CD45RA+ positively selected. The chain couples TRBV7-9 to TRBJ2-3; D is undetermined. The chain's CDR3 is CASSLGPYTQYF. CDR3 DNA: TGTGCCAGCAGCTTAGGTCCCTATACGCAGTATTTT.